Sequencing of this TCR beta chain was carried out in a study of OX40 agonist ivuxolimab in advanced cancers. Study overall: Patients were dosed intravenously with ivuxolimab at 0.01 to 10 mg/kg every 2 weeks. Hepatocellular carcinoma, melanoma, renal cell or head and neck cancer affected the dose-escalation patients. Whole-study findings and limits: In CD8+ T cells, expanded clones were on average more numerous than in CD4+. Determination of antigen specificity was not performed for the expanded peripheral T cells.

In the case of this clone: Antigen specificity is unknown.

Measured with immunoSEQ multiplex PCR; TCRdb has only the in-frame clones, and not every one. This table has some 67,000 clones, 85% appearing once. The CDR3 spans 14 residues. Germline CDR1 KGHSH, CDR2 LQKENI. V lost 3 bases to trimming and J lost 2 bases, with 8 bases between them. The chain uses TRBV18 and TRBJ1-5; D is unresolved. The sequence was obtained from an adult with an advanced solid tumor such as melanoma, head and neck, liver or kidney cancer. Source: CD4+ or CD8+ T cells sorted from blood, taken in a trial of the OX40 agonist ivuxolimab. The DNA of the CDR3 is TGTGCCAGCTCACCCCTCCGTGGCAATCAGCCCCAGCATTTT. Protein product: CASSPLRGNQPQHF.